Listed here are 10 T cell receptor beta chains from one sample, sequenced in a study of blood T cell repertoires in COVID-19 (dated by TCRdb to about 2020). Library creation used the immunoSEQ multiplex PCR assay. TCRdb stores this immuneACCESS table with in-frame sequences only. Part of the clones is absent; in the studies checked, under half of the shortfall reflects unresolved V genes, and no reason is known for the rest. The sample table lists roughly 80,000 clones, almost 85% of them with a count of one. Just over 20% of the sample belongs to the ten largest clones. Sequencing was done on a sample of peripheral blood. The receptors were sampled from a human donor in a cohort sampled during active COVID-19.

The CDR3 protein is CASSLAAGRYEQYF. CDR3 in DNA: TGCGCCAGCAGCTTGGCGGCGGGCAGGTACGAGCAGTACTTC. The chain has TRBV5-1 and TRBJ2-7; a weak D match, TRBD2 (5 bases). V shed 0 bases and J shed 4 bases, with 11 bases lying between them. This CDR3 is built from 14 residues. CDR1 is SGHRS and CDR2 is YFSETQ in the germline V gene. Drawing the rest from reference TRBV5-1 and TRBJ2-7, the complete variable domain is KAGVTQTPRYLIKTRGQQVTLSCSPISGHRSVSWYQQTPGQGLQFLFEYFSETQRNKGNFPGRFSGRQFSNSRSEMNVSTLELGDSALYLCASSLAAGRYEQYFGPGTRLTVT.

V is TRBV5-5 and J is TRBJ1-1; a possible D gene is TRBD1 (5 bases). The length of the CDR3 is 14 residues. Germline V gives CDR1 SGHKS, CDR2 YYEKEE (reference sequence). The ends were cut back, 3 bases at V and 4 bases at J, with 13 bases in the middle. The DNA of the CDR3 is TGTGCCAGCAGCTCCGGTTGGGGGGGCACTGAAGCTTTCTTT. Its protein is CASSSGWGGTEAFF. Combining the CDR3 with reference TRBV5-5 and TRBJ1-1 gives the whole variable domain DAGVTQSPTHLIKTRGQQVTLRCSPISGHKSVSWYQQVLGQGPQFIFQYYEKEERGRGNFPDRFSARQFPNYSSELNVNALLLGDSALYLCASSSGWGGTEAFFGQGTRLTVV.

The chain has TRBV2 and TRBJ2-5; D unclear. The germline V gene has CDR1 SNHLY and CDR2 FYNNEI. This CDR3 spans 11 amino acids. Trimming left V 8 bases short and J 5 bases short, with 9 bases between. The CDR3 region has the DNA TGTGCCAGCGAAACATGGGAGACCCAGTACTTC. It codes for CASETWETQYF. The full variable domain, its missing parts supplied by reference TRBV2 and TRBJ2-5, is EPEVTQTPSHQVTQMGQEVILRCVPISNHLYFYWYRQILGQKVEFLVSFYNNEISEKSEIFDDQFSVERPDGSNFTLKIRSTKLEDSAMYFCASETWETQYFGPGTRLLVL.

The chain employs TRBV7-2 and TRBJ1-1; D is perhaps TRBD1 (6 bases). The CDR3 runs 13 residues. CDR1 SGHTA and CDR2 FQGNSA come from the germline V gene. Between the trimmed V and J ends, which lost 5 bases and 3 bases, there was a span of 10 bases. CDR3 DNA: TGTGCCAGCAGCCTTACAGGGTACACTGAAGCTTTCTTT. It codes for CASSLTGYTEAFF. The complete variable domain, with remaining parts taken from reference TRBV7-2 and TRBJ1-1, reads GAGVSQSPSNKVTEKGKDVELRCDPISGHTALYWYRQSLGQGLEFLIYFQGNSAPDKSGLPSDRFSAERTGGSVSTLTIQRTQQEDSAVYLCASSLTGYTEAFFGQGTRLTVV.

J is TRBJ1-2 and V is TRBV9; tentatively, D is TRBD1 (6 bases). V lost 0 bases and J lost 5, with 14 bases in between. Germline V gene data show CDR1 as SGDLS and CDR2 as YYNGEE. This CDR3 region has 15 residues. The CDR3 region has the DNA TGTGCCAGCAGCGTAGGGGCGGCGGACAGTTATGGCTACACCTTC. Protein sequence: CASSVGAADSYGYTF.

There are a few counts of this clone. This rearrangement joins TRBV5-4 to TRBJ2-1; TRBD2 agrees at 7 bases. Germline V lookup: CDR1 SGHNT, CDR2 YYREEE (reference sequence). The length of the CDR3 is 15 residues. The J segment lost 6 bases and the V segment lost 3 bases, leaving 9 bases of the junction unmatched. CDR3 amino acids: CASSSGVGGVNEQFF. CDR3 nucleotide sequence: TGTGCCAGCAGCTCTGGAGTTGGGGGGGTCAATGAGCAGTTCTTC. Together with reference TRBV5-4 and TRBJ2-1, the CDR3 gives the full variable domain: ETGVTQSPTHLIKTRGQQVTLRCSSQSGHNTVSWYQQALGQGPQFIFQYYREEENGRGNFPPRFSGLQFPNYSSELNVNALELDDSALYLCASSSGVGGVNEQFFGPGTRLTVL.

The gene calls are TRBV7-9 and TRBJ2-5; maybe TRBD1 (6 bases). In germline, CDR1 is SEHNR, CDR2 FQNEAQ (reference sequence). The CDR3 is made up of 15 amino acids. V was pared by 4 bases and J by 2 bases, with 14 bases between. CDR3 loop: CASSSSRTAQETQYF. CDR3 DNA: TGTGCCAGCAGCTCCTCCCGGACAGCTCAAGAGACCCAGTACTTC.

The chain links TRBV20-1 to TRBJ1-2, with D possibly matching TRBD1 (6 bases). V lost 3 bases, J lost 3 bases, and 8 bases lay in between. Germline values: CDR1 DFQATT, CDR2 SNEGSKA (reference sequence). The CDR3 is 12 amino acids. The CDR3 sequence: CSASGGHYGYTF. CDR3 DNA sequence: TGCAGTGCTAGTGGGGGCCACTATGGCTACACCTTC.

This clone occurred a few times. The sample has other DNA sequences that encode this CDR3 too. The V and J genes are TRBV5-4 and TRBJ1-2; 10 nucleotides agree with TRBD1. V lost 2 bases, J lost 7 bases, and 2 bases stayed unmatched. This CDR3 is 13 amino acids long. Looked up from germline, CDR1 is SGHNT and CDR2 is YYREEE (reference sequence). CDR3 coding DNA: TGTGCCAGCAGCTTCGACAGGGGGCCTGGCTACACCTTC. This sequence encodes CASSFDRGPGYTF.

The genes are TRBV28 and TRBJ1-4; D is undetermined. Germline V gives CDR1 MDHEN, CDR2 SYDVKM. This CDR3 has 17 amino acids. Trimming took 8 bases from V and 8 from J, leaving 27 bases between them. The CDR3 is CASRSLGSQEWEEKLFF. The CDR3 coding sequence is TGTGCCAGCCGCAGTTTAGGATCCCAGGAATGGGAGGAAAAACTGTTTTTT.